This TCR beta chain appears in the sequencing data of a study of shared clonotypes between healthy human individuals. Findings of the study overall: Sorted-subset sequencing, rarefaction showed, was incomplete despite large depth. The genetic and exposure-history diversity represented was limited by few donors.

With V trimmed by 6 bases and J by 6 bases, 7 bases remained unmatched. The CDR3 loop spans 16 amino acids. Germline lookup yields CDR1 MNHEY and CDR2 SMNVEV (reference sequence). Assay execution proceeded at the deep level. Clones were read by immunoSEQ multiplex PCR, and TCRdb kept only the in-frame ones, dropping some. The repertoire holds about 700,000 clones, with roughly 94% as singletons. Details on this clone: Its matching antigen is unknown.

Selected positively for CCR7 and CD45RO-negative, naive CD8 cells excluded terminally differentiated effector memory CD45RA+ cells. This chain links TRBV27 with TRBJ2-1, with 14 bases aligning to TRBD2. Input material: naive CD8+ T cells sorted from blood. The sequence derives from a young man in good health. This CDR3 reads CASRTTGTSGSNEQFF. CDR3 nucleotide sequence: TGTGCCAGCAGGACTACCGGGACTAGCGGGAGCAATGAGCAGTTCTTC.